This TCR beta chain derives from a study of OX40 agonist ivuxolimab in advanced cancers. Study-wide findings and caveats: Some patients who did not respond also had low normalized T-cell clonal expansion. The authors did not determine the antigen specificity of the expanded peripheral T cells. The CD4+ and CD8+ T cells in the blood had expanded clonally by week 6 at 0.1 to 3.0 mg/kg.

The data were produced by immunoSEQ multiplex PCR, yet TCRdb's version contains in-frame clones alone and is incomplete. The sample shows tens of thousands of clones, around nine tenths of them seen only once. The CDR3 has 17 amino acids. The V gene end was trimmed by 4 bases and the J gene end by 7 bases; junction bases not matched to a gene: 14. Per the germline V gene, CDR1 is LGHNA and CDR2 is YNFKEQ. Anyone with autoimmune disease history or systemic immunosuppression was excluded. Details on this clone: The target antigen is unknown.

The TCR originated in an adult with an advanced solid tumor such as melanoma, head and neck, liver or kidney cancer. The V call is TRBV4-2, the J call TRBJ2-1, with 9 bases aligning to TRBD2. Specimen: CD4+ or CD8+ T cells sorted from blood, collected in a trial of the OX40 agonist ivuxolimab. CDR3 protein: CASSRWGAGGPGNEQFF. CDR3 nucleotide sequence: TGTGCCAGCAGCCGCTGGGGGGCGGGAGGGCCGGGGAATGAGCAGTTCTTC.